These T cell receptor beta chains were read from a single sample in a study of T cell changes during pregnancy in multiple sclerosis. Clones were sequenced by immunoSEQ multiplex PCR, and TCRdb holds only the in-frame ones, with some missing. The data show about 57,000 clones, around 93% seen once. Here the sequenced sample was peripheral blood, taken after pregnancy. These receptors came from a female donor with multiple sclerosis, enrolled in a pregnancy study. Each CDR3 is given with its conserved first and last residue. Size tells how often a clone was seen (once, few, many) or the class of an expanded clone, and some rows leave it out.

cdr3_length,v_call,j_call,clone_size,cdr3_aa
16,TRBV19,TRBJ1-5,NA,CASNAWTGGGNQPQHF
13,TRBV6-5,TRBJ2-7,once,CASRGGGSYEQYF
15,TRBV28,TRBJ1-4,NA,CASTSRRGPNEKLFF
14,TRBV6-5,TRBJ2-7,NA,CASSRTGGLYEQYF
15,TRBV6-6,TRBJ1-2,NA,CASSFREHNNYGYTF
15,TRBV28,TRBJ1-4,once,CASSSWDSKKQKLFF
17,TRBV2,TRBJ2-5,NA,CASRRRELAGPQETQYF
13,TRBV19,TRBJ2-1,NA,CASSSRLANEQFF
11,TRBV19,TRBJ1-2,NA,CASSMGDGYTF
15,TRBV29-1,TRBJ2-1,NA,CSVPLLAGGLDEQFF
15,TRBV15,TRBJ2-7,NA,CATSRNRGETYEQYF
12,TRBV6-4,TRBJ2-1,few,CASSDREGEQFF
11,TRBV15,TRBJ2-1,NA,CATGGNNEQFF
13,TRBV18,TRBJ2-7,NA,CASSPLGQSEQYF
15,TRBV29-1,TRBJ2-1,NA,CSVALLGRANNEQFF
12,TRBV30,TRBJ1-2,NA,CAWGPGGEGYTF
11,TRBV7-9,TRBJ1-1,NA,CASRAGTEAFF
14,TRBV5-1,TRBJ2-7,NA,CASSSSAGSYEQYF
15,TRBV4-3,TRBJ2-7,NA,CASSQDREATYEQYF
13,TRBV5-4,TRBJ2-5,NA,CASSFGTRETQYF
15,TRBV6-5,TRBJ2-1,NA,CASSLDRGENNEQFF
15,TRBV18,TRBJ2-3,NA,CASSPKGGGEDTQYF
17,TRBV18,TRBJ2-3,NA,CASSIKASGHSTDTQYF
15,TRBV15,TRBJ2-7,NA,CATSRYRDTSYEQYF
14,TRBV7-2,TRBJ2-7,NA,CASSIGGGPYEQYF
15,TRBV7-2,TRBJ2-2,NA,CASSFDRSNTGELFF
15,TRBV11-2,TRBJ2-1,once,CASSLDLRHYNEQFF
15,TRBV15,TRBJ2-1,NA,CATSRDGTSFNEQFF
18,TRBV7-6,TRBJ2-2,NA,CASSPGTSGRANTGELFF
13,TRBV6-6,TRBJ1-1,NA,CASGPGGNTEAFF
16,TRBV13,TRBJ2-7,NA,CASSLSSGQKRYEQYF
15,TRBV7-2,TRBJ2-7,NA,CASSPQAGGRYEQYF
15,TRBV27,TRBJ2-2,NA,CASSLGQGNTGELFF
13,TRBV6-1,TRBJ1-1,once,CASSEALNTEAFF
15,TRBV4-3,TRBJ1-5,NA,CASSGAANSNQPQHF
13,TRBV4-3,TRBJ2-5,NA,CASSLTSQETQYF
17,TRBV9,TRBJ2-2,NA,CASSALAGALDTGELFF
17,TRBV4-3,TRBJ2-6,few,CASSQGQEYSGANVLTF
13,TRBV6-6,TRBJ1-1,NA,CASSNRGNTEAFF
14,TRBV19,TRBJ1-3,NA,CASTNSIPGNTIYF
16,TRBV5-6,TRBJ2-2,NA,CASSLGRRKFPGELFF
15,TRBV6-5,TRBJ2-3,NA,CATSRTSGSTDTQYF
13,TRBV30,TRBJ2-7,NA,CAWMGPGRGEQYF
15,TRBV28,TRBJ2-2,once,CASSLELARTGELFF